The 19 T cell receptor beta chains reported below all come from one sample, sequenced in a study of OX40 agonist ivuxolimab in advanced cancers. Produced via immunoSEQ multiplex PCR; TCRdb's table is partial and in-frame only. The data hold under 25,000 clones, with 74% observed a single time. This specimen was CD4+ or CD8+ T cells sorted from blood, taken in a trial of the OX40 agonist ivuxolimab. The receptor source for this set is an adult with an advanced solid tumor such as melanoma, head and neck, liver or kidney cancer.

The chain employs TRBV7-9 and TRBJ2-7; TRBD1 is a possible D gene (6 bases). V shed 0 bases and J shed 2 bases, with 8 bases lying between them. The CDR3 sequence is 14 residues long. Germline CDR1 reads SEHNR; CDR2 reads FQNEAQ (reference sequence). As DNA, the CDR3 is TGTGCCAGCAGCTTAGCGGGACAAACCTACGAGCAGTACTTC. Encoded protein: CASSLAGQTYEQYF. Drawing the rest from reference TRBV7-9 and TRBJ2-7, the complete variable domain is DTGVSQNPRHKITKRGQNVTFRCDPISEHNRLYWYRQTLGQGPEFLTYFQNEAQLEKSRLLSDRFSAERPKGSFSTLEIQRTEQGDSAMYLCASSLAGQTYEQYFGPGTRLTVT.

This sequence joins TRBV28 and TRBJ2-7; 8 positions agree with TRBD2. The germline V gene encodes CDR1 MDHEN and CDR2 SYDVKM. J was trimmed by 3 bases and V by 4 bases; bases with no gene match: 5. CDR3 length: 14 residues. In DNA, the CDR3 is TGTGCCAGCAGTTCGGAAGCGGGAGTCTACGAGCAGTACTTC. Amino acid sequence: CASSSEAGVYEQYF.

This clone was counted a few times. The CDR3 protein is CASSLAQDEAFF. The CDR3 coding sequence is TGCGCCAGCAGCTTGGCCCAGGATGAAGCTTTCTTT. The chain recombines TRBV5-1 with TRBJ1-1; D is undetermined. The germline CDR1 and CDR2 sequences are SGHRS and YFSETQ. With 0 bases removed from V and 7 bases from J, the gap between germline ends came to 7 bases. The CDR3 runs to 12 residues. Variable domain in full (rest from reference TRBV5-1 and TRBJ1-1): KAGVTQTPRYLIKTRGQQVTLSCSPISGHRSVSWYQQTPGQGLQFLFEYFSETQRNKGNFPGRFSGRQFSNSRSEMNVSTLELGDSALYLCASSLAQDEAFFGQGTRLTVV.

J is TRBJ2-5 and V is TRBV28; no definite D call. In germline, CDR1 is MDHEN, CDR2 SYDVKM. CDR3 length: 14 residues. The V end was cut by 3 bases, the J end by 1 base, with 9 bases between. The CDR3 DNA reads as TGTGCCAGCAGTTTCTCCAGGCTCCAAGAGACCCAGTACTTC. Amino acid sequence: CASSFSRLQETQYF.

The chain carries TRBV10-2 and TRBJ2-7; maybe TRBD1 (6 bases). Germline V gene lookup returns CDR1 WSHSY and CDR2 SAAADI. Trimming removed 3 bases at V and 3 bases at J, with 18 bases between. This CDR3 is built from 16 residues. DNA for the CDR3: TGCGCCAGCAGTGATCTTCCAGGGGAGAAAGGCTACGAGCAGTACTTC. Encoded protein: CASSDLPGEKGYEQYF.

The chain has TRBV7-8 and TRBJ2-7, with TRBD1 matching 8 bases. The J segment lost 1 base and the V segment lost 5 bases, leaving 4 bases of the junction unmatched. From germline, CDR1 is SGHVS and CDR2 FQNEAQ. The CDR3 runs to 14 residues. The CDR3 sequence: CASSTRTGSYEQYF. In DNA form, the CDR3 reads TGTGCCAGCAGCACCAGGACAGGGTCCTACGAGCAGTACTTC.

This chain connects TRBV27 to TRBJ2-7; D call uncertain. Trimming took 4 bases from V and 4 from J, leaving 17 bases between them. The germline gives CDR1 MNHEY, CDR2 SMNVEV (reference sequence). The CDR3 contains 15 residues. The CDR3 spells CASSSGLAEPYEQYF. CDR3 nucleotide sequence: TGTGCCAGCAGTTCAGGTCTGGCGGAACCATACGAGCAGTACTTC.

The CDR3 DNA reads as TGTGCCAGCAGCTTAGGGTGGGACAGGGCAAACTCTGGAAACACCATATATTTT. It specifies CASSLGWDRANSGNTIYF. V is TRBV11-2 and J is TRBJ1-3, with 9 bases identical to TRBD1. The CDR3 spans 18 residues. Germline values: CDR1 SGHAT, CDR2 FQNNGV. V lost 1 base to trimming and J lost 0 bases; unmatched junction nucleotides: 7.

The CDR3 loop reads CASSDDAYEQYF. CDR3 in DNA: TGTGCCAGCAGCGACGACGCCTACGAGCAGTACTTC. The gene calls are TRBV6-5 and TRBJ2-7; D call uncertain. Deletions cut 6 bases from V and 2 bases from J, with 8 bases between. Germline assignment: CDR1 MNHEY and CDR2 SVGAGI. The CDR3 runs 12 residues.

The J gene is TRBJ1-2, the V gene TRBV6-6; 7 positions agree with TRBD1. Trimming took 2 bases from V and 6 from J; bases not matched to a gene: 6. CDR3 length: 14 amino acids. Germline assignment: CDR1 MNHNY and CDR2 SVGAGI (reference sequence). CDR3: CASSYEAGGDGYTF. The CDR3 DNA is TGTGCCAGCAGTTACGAGGCAGGGGGTGATGGCTACACCTTC.

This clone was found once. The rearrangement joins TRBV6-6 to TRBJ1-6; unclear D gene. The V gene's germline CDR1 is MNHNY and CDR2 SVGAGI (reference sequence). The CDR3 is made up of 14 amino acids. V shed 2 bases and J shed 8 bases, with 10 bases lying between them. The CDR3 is CASSYDYTYSPLHF. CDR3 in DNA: TGTGCCAGCAGTTACGACTACACGTATTCACCCCTCCACTTT.

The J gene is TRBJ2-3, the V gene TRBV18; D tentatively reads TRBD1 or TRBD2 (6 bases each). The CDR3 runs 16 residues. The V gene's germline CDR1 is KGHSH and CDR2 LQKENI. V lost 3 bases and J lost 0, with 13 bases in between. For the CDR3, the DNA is TGTGCCAGCTCACCGAACACCGGGGGCAGCACAGATACGCAGTATTTT. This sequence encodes CASSPNTGGSTDTQYF. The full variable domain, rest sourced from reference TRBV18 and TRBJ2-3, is NAGVMQNPRHLVRRRGQEARLRCSPMKGHSHVYWYRQLPEEGLKFMVYLQKENIIDESGMPKERFSAEFPKEGPSILRIQQVVRGDSAAYFCASSPNTGGSTDTQYFGPGTRLTVL.

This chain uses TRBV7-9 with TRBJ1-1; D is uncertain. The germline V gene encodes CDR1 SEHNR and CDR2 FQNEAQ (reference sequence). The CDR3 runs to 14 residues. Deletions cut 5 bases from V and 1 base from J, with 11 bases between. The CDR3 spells CASSPGRGNTEAFF. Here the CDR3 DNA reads TGTGCCAGCAGCCCGGGCCGGGGGAACACTGAAGCTTTCTTT.

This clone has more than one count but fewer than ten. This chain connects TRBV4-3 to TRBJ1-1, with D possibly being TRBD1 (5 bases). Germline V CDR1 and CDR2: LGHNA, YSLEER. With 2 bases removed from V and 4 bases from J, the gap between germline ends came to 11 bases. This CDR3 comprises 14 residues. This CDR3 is CASSQNPQGTEAFF. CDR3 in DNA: TGCGCCAGCAGCCAAAATCCTCAGGGCACTGAAGCTTTCTTT.

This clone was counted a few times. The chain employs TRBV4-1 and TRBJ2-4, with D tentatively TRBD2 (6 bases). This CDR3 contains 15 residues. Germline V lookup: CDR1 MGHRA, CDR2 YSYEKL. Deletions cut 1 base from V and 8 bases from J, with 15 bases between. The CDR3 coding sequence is TGCGCCAGCAGCCAAGGTTTTAGCGGCGGGGACATTCAGTACTTC. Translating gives CASSQGFSGGDIQYF.

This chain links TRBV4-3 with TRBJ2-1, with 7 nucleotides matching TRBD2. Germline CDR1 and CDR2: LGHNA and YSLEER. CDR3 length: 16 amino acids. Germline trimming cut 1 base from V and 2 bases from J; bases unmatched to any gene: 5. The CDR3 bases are TGCGCCAGCAGCCAAGCGCCGGGGACTACCTACAATGAGCAGTTCTTC. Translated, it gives CASSQAPGTTYNEQFF.

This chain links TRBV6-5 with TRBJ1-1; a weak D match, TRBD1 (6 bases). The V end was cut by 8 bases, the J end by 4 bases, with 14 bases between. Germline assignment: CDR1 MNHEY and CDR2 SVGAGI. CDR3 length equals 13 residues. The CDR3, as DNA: TGTGCCAGCTTGGACTTCAGGGGCACTGAAGCTTTCTTT. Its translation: CASLDFRGTEAFF.

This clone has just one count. CDR3 protein: CASSSVGGLHNEKLFF. In nucleotides, the CDR3 is TGTGCCAGCAGCTCGGTTGGGGGGCTACACAATGAAAAACTGTTTTTT. The rearrangement links TRBV7-9 to TRBJ1-4, with TRBD1 as a possible D gene (6 bases). This CDR3 contains 16 residues. CDR1 is SEHNR, CDR2 FQNEAQ, per germline (reference sequence). The V gene lost 4 bases and the J gene lost 5 bases, with 17 bases spanning the gap. The full variable domain, with the rest looked up from reference TRBV7-9 and TRBJ1-4, is DTGVSQNPRHKITKRGQNVTFRCDPISEHNRLYWYRQTLGQGPEFLTYFQNEAQLEKSRLLSDRFSAERPKGSFSTLEIQRTEQGDSAMYLCASSSVGGLHNEKLFFGSGTQLSVL.

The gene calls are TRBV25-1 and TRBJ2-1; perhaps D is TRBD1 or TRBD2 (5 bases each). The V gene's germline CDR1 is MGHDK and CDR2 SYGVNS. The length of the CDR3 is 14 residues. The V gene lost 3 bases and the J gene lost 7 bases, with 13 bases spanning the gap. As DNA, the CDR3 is TGTGCCAGCAGTGAGGGAGTAGAGGGGAATGAGCAGTTCTTC. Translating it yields CASSEGVEGNEQFF.